This T cell receptor beta chain was sequenced during a study of shared clonotypes between healthy human individuals (dated by TCRdb to the early 2020s). At the level of the whole study: A few men and two women, aged 18 to 49 years, made up the cohort. For each donor, CD4 naive and CD4 memory were each run on three plates, CD8 naive on two plates, and CD8 memory on one plate. Blood TCR repertoires of four to six healthy adults were deeply sequenced to estimate repertoire size and the extent of clonotype sharing between individuals. Libraries were prepared and TCR repertoires were sequenced by different laboratories using diverse techniques, in order to increase sequencing depth and limit assay-specific biases. Leukapheresis yielded between about 0.85 and 10 billion PBMCs per donor. Study-wide findings and limitations: Compared with non-shared clonotypes, clonotypes shared by all four sorted-subset donors had higher generation probabilities. Sampling was restricted to blood, and TCR repertoires in tissue are likely to differ from TCR repertoires in blood. Pairwise subsampling led to the expectation that sequencing depth would affect the degree of clonotype sharing among donors. Larger estimated clonotype richness was generally found for naive subsets than for memory subsets. Because the study included only a small number of donors, the genetic and exposure-history diversity represented was limited. Across a handful of donors, approximately 5% of naive CD4, around 3.3% of naive CD8, under 2.5% of memory CD4, and approximately 0.4% of memory CD8 clonotypes were shared. Incomplete sequencing was indicated by rarefaction of sorted-subset datasets, despite the large sequencing depth.

Turning to this clone: Its recognized antigen is unknown. A read error may account for a junction end that differs from germline.

The donors were healthy, HIV-negative adults with no recently reported acute infections or vaccinations. Only Caucasian adults living in Nashville, Tennessee, USA were represented among the donors. CD4+ T cells were enriched by magnetic negative selection, after which naive cells were positively selected on CD45RA and the negative fraction was taken as the memory subset. Blood was collected by leukapheresis, and PBMCs were isolated by Ficoll-Histopaque density gradient centrifugation and then cryopreserved in liquid nitrogen vapor phase. Purity and quantity of every magnetically sorted T cell population were checked by analytical flow cytometry. Each sorted fraction had its genomic DNA isolated and then quantified by UV absorbance on a Nanodrop 2000c. CDR1 LNHDA and CDR2 SQIVND were looked up in the germline V gene (reference sequence). There are 13 amino acids in the CDR3, from cysteine to phenylalanine inclusive. Only the CDR3 DNA is retained, 39 bases long and in frame from the first base.

TCR CDR3 regions were amplified from genomic DNA by multiplex PCR using the deep immunoSEQ assay. Extracted genomic DNA from each cell subset was distributed evenly across all wells of several immunoSEQ 96-well plates, and each plate was treated as a replicate. For sorted subsets, approximately 200 ng of genomic DNA, equivalent to around 30,000 T cell genomes, went into each replicate PCR. Purified libraries were measured with a Qubit 3.0 fluorometer, size-checked on a Bioanalyzer 2100, and measured again with the KAPA Library Quantification kit. A separate single-read 150-cycle Illumina NextSeq 550 flow cell was used to sequence each immunoSEQ 96-well plate. From the authors' description of their analysis: Because the immunoSEQ output included only junctional sequences and no quality scores, the filtering could not be the same as the filtering used for full-length reads. To assign V/J genes and CDR3, sequences were annotated using PyIR, a Python wrapper for IgBLAST v1.9, with IMGT germline references. Reads were filtered out if the reads had weak V/J assignments (E-value above 1e-6), no CDR3, stop codons, out-of-frame junctions, or ambiguous translated residues. V3J clonotypes were defined by identical inferred V gene, J gene, and CDR3 amino acid sequence. To compute the percentage overlap between repertoires, the number of shared unique clonotypes was divided by the size of the smaller repertoire. Three approaches were used to assess repertoire richness: RTK rarefaction, the Chao1 estimator, and Recon v2.1 estimates of unobserved clonotypes. Generation probabilities were computed with OLGA for all TCRbeta clonotypes obtained by the gDNA method from four donors. The source is immuneACCESS, and TCRdb retained only in-frame sequences with V and J called. Part of the clones is not carried over; for the studies checked, unresolved V genes explain less than half of this, and the remainder is unexplained. V, J and clone size derive from that table, while D and trimming were established from the DNA sequence. This sample comprises more than 1.2 million clones, about 98.5% of them detected only once. Around 0.33% of the sample comes from the top ten.

The receptor chain draws on TRBV19 and TRBJ2-3; 11 bases in between match TRBD2. The clonotype comes from a man aged 25-45 years in good health. The sequenced sample consisted of naive CD4+ T cells sorted from blood. Interpreted using the paper, the cell subset or site label stands for: CD45RA+ positively selected. This receptor has the CDR3 CASKTSGADAQYF. The nucleotides read TGTGCCAGTAAGACTAGCGGGGCAGATGCGCAGTATTTT.